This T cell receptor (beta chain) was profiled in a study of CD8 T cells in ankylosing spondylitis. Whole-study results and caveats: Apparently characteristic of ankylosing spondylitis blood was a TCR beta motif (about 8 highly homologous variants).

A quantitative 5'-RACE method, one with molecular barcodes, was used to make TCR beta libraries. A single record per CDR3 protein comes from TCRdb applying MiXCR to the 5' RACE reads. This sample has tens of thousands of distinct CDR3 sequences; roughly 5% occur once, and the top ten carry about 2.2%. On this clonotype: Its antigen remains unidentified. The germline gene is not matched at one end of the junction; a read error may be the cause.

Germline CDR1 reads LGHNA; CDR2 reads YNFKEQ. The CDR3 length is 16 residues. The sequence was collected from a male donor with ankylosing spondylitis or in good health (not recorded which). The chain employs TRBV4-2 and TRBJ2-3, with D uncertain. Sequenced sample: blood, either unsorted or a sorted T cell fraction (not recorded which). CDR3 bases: TGTGCCAACAGCCAAGTGGAACTATCCGACACAGATACGCAGTATTTT. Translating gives CANSQVELSDTDTQYF.